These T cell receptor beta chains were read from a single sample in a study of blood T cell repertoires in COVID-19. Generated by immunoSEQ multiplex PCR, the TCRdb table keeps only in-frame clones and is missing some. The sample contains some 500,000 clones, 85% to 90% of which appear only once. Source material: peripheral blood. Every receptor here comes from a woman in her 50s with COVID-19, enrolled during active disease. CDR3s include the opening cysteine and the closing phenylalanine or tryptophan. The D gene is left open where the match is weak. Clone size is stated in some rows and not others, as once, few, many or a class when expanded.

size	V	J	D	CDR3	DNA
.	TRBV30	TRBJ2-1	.	CAWGSDSSYNEQFF	TGTGCCTGGGGGAGCGATAGCTCCTACAATGAGCAGTTCTTC
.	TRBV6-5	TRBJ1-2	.	CASSYDDSEGYTF	TGTGCCAGCAGTTACGATGACAGTGAAGGCTACACCTTC
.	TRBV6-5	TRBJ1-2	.	CASNLSPGGDYGYTF	TGTGCCAGCAACCTATCCCCCGGGGGGGACTATGGCTACACCTTC
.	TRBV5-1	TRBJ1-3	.	CASQGDPQGSGNTIYF	TGCGCCAGTCAGGGTGACCCTCAGGGTTCTGGAAACACCATATATTTT
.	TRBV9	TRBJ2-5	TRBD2	CASSAVAGAQETQYF	TGTGCCAGCAGCGCGGTAGCGGGGGCCCAAGAGACCCAGTACTTC
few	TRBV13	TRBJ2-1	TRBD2	CASSRLAPLSSYNEQFF	TGTGCCAGCAGCCGACTAGCGCCTCTGAGCTCCTACAATGAGCAGTTCTTC
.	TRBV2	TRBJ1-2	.	CASSPNYGYTF	TGTGCCAGCAGCCCAAACTATGGCTACACCTTC
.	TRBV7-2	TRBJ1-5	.	CASSLTGNQPQHF	TGTGCCAGCAGCCTAACGGGCAATCAGCCCCAGCATTTT
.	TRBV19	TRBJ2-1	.	CASSSPGNEQFF	TGTGCCAGTAGTTCTCCAGGGAATGAGCAGTTCTTC
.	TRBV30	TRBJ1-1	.	CASTGNTEAFF	TGTGCCTCCACAGGGAACACTGAAGCTTTCTTT
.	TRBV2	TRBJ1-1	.	CASETTRGTEAFF	TGTGCCAGCGAAACCACAAGGGGCACTGAAGCTTTCTTT
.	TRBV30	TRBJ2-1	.	CAWRLYSSYNEQFF	TGTGCCTGGAGGCTTTATAGCTCCTACAATGAGCAGTTCTTC
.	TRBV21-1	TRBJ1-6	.	CASSEGALSDNSPLHF	TGTGCCAGCAGCGAGGGGGCGCTCTCAGATAATTCACCCCTCCACTTT
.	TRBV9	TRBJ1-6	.	CASSPSGSYNSPLHF	TGTGCCAGCAGCCCCTCCGGTTCCTATAATTCACCCCTCCACTTT
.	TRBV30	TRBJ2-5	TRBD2	CAWGTSGSWETQYF	TGTGCCTGGGGGACTAGCGGATCCTGGGAGACCCAGTACTTC
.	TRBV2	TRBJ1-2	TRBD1	CASRPQGAGYGYTF	TGTGCCAGCAGACCACAGGGGGCGGGCTATGGCTACACCTTC
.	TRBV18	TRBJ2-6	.	CASSPTVESGANVLTF	TGTGCCAGCTCACCCACCGTGGAGTCTGGGGCCAACGTCCTGACTTTC
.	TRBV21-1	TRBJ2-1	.	CASSKGKDREERLNEQFF	TGTGCCAGCAGCAAAGGGAAGGACAGGGAAGAAAGATTGAATGAGCAGTTCTTC
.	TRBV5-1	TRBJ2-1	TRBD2	CASSPSSSGVNEQFF	TGCGCCAGCAGCCCCTCGAGTAGCGGGGTCAATGAGCAGTTCTTC
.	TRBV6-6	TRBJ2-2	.	CASSSVTGELFF	TGTGCCAGCAGTAGCGTAACCGGGGAGCTGTTTTTT
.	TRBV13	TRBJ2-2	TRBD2	CASSFELAENTGELFF	TGTGCCAGCAGCTTTGAACTAGCGGAGAACACCGGGGAGCTGTTTTTT
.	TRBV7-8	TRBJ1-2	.	CASSLTGLDGYTF	TGTGCCAGCAGCTTAACAGGGTTAGATGGCTACACCTTC
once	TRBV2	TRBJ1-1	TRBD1	CASSEGQGALQNTEAFF	TGTGCCAGCAGTGAGGGACAGGGGGCCCTTCAGAACACTGAAGCTTTCTTT
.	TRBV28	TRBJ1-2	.	CASGQRTNYGYTF	TGTGCCAGCGGACAGAGAACTAACTATGGCTACACCTTC
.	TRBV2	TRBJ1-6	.	CASSELRRGNSPLHF	TGTGCCAGCAGTGAACTGAGACGGGGTAATTCACCCCTCCACTTT
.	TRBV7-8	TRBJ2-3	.	CASSSENRGRGTQYF	TGTGCCAGCAGCTCGGAAAACAGGGGGAGGGGTACGCAGTATTTT
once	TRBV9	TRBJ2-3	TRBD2	CASSVYPVFGGDPDTQYF	TGTGCCAGCAGCGTTTATCCGGTGTTTGGGGGGGACCCAGATACGCAGTATTTT
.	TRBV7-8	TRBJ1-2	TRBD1	CASSPRTGGLSGYTF	TGTGCCAGCAGCCCCCGGACAGGGGGCCTCTCTGGCTACACCTTC
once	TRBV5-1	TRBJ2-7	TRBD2	CASSLGLAGGVRYEQYF	TGCGCCAGCAGCTTGGGACTAGCGGGGGGCGTACGCTACGAGCAGTACTTC
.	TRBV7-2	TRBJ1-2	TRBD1	CASSPDRNYGYTF	TGTGCCAGCAGCCCGGACAGGAACTATGGCTACACCTTC
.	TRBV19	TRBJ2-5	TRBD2	CASSGSGGASETQYF	TGTGCCAGTAGCGGAAGCGGGGGGGCAAGTGAGACCCAGTACTTC
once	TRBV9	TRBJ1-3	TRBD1	CASSSPGGGSKGNTIYF	TGTGCCAGCAGCTCTCCAGGGGGCGGGTCGAAAGGAAACACCATATATTTT
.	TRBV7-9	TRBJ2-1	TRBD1	CASSLWTGRRNEQFF	TGTGCCAGCAGCTTATGGACAGGGAGGCGGAATGAGCAGTTCTTC
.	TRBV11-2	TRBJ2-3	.	CASSFLQASTDTQYF	TGTGCCAGCAGCTTCCTACAGGCTAGCACAGATACGCAGTATTTT
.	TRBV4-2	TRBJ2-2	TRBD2	CASSPRLAEGSGELFF	TGTGCCAGCAGCCCCCGACTAGCTGAGGGGTCGGGGGAGCTGTTTTTT
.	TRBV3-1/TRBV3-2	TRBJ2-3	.	CASSPPGSSSSTDTQYF	TGTGCCAGCAGCCCCCCCGGGTCTTCTTCAAGCACAGATACGCAGTATTTT
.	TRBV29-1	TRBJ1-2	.	CSVGRGGYYTF	TGCAGCGTCGGGAGGGGCGGATACTACACCTTC
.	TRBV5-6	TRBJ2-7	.	CASSIGSIRDEQYF	TGTGCCAGCAGCATCGGGTCGATCCGGGACGAGCAGTACTTC
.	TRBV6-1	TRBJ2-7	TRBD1	CASSVRPGQADYEQYF	TGTGCCAGCAGTGTACGACCGGGACAGGCTGACTACGAGCAGTACTTC
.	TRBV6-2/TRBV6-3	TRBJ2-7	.	CASSYSGRGSYEQYF	TGTGCCAGCAGTTACTCGGGCAGGGGATCCTACGAGCAGTACTTC
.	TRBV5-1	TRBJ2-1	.	CASSLIAGIVDEQFF	TGCGCCAGCAGCTTGATTGCAGGTATTGTGGATGAGCAGTTCTTC
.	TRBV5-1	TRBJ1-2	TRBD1	CASSEGTGDNYGYTF	TGCGCCAGCAGCGAAGGGACAGGGGACAACTATGGCTACACCTTC
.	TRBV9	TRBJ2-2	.	CASSPRATGELFF	TGTGCCAGCAGCCCCAGGGCCACCGGGGAGCTGTTTTTT
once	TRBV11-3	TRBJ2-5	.	CASSLGGADGTQYF	TGTGCCAGCAGCTTAGGTGGAGCCGATGGGACCCAGTACTTC
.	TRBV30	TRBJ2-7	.	CAWSLKTSPGSYEQYF	TGTGCCTGGAGCCTGAAAACTAGCCCCGGCTCCTACGAGCAGTACTTC
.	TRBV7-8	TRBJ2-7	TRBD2	CASSRSGGLSYEQYF	TGTGCCAGCAGCCGGAGCGGGGGCCTTTCCTACGAGCAGTACTTC